What follows are 32 T cell receptor beta chains derived from one specimen sequenced in a study of cytomegalovirus exposure and HLA in healthy donors. Data came from immunoSEQ multiplex PCR; TCRdb stores just in-frame clones and leaves some out. The sample has about 150,000 clones, about 86% seen once. Sequenced sample: PBMCs. The receptors were gathered from a man younger than 35 in good health and CMV-seropositive.

The chain combines TRBV6-5 with TRBJ1-4, with a tentative D call TRBD1 (6 bases). Trimming took off 6 bases at V and 6 bases at J, with 14 bases between the two ends. The CDR3 is 14 residues long. Per germline, CDR1 MNHEY and CDR2 SVGAGI. CDR3 bases: TGTGCCAGCAGGCCCGGGACAAGCGATGAAAAACTGTTTTTT. As protein: CASRPGTSDEKLFF.

The chain combines TRBV7-2 with TRBJ2-4; D is perhaps TRBD1 (5 bases). V lost 5 bases and J 0 bases, leaving 17 bases between the germline ends. CDR1 SGHTA and CDR2 FQGNSA come from the germline V gene. The CDR3 totals 17 residues. DNA for the CDR3: TGTGCCAGCAGCAGGTACCTGACAGATCTAGCCAAAAACATTCAGTACTTC. Its translation is CASSRYLTDLAKNIQYF.

This chain links TRBV2 with TRBJ1-5, with D perhaps matching TRBD1 (6 bases). Germline V gene lookup returns CDR1 SNHLY and CDR2 FYNNEI. The CDR3 length is 14 residues. V was shortened by 4 bases and J by 6 bases, with 13 bases between the two germline ends. The CDR3 spells CASSGGQGSQPQHF. CDR3 DNA: TGTGCCAGCAGTGGGGGGCAGGGGTCTCAGCCCCAGCATTTT. The variable domain in full, completed from reference TRBV2 and TRBJ1-5, reads EPEVTQTPSHQVTQMGQEVILRCVPISNHLYFYWYRQILGQKVEFLVSFYNNEISEKSEIFDDQFSVERPDGSNFTLKIRSTKLEDSAMYFCASSGGQGSQPQHFGDGTRLSIL.

This clone was seen just once. The gene calls are TRBV2 and TRBJ1-2; the match to TRBD1 covers 8 bases. Unmatched junction bases numbered 6, after V lost 5 bases and J lost 4 bases. Germline loops: CDR1 SNHLY, CDR2 FYNNEI. This CDR3 region has 14 residues. The CDR3 region has the DNA TGTGCCAGCAGTACGGACAGGGCTGGCTATGGCTACACCTTC. It translates to CASSTDRAGYGYTF.

This chain connects TRBV6-1 to TRBJ2-7; D gene unclear. The CDR3 is 12 residues long. The V gene's germline CDR1 is MNHNS and CDR2 SASEGT. The V gene lost 1 base and the J gene lost 3 bases, with 4 bases spanning the gap. CDR3 DNA: TGTGCCAGCAGTGAAGTCGGCTACGAGCAGTACTTC. Amino acid sequence: CASSEVGYEQYF.

Worth noting for this clone: In the same sample, other DNA sequences code for this CDR3. This chain uses TRBV6-1 with TRBJ1-2; D is possibly TRBD1 (6 bases). V lost 3 bases to trimming and J lost 2 bases, with 10 bases between them. Germline V gene sequence: CDR1 MNHNS, CDR2 SASEGT. The CDR3 is 14 amino acids. CDR3 DNA: TGTGCCAGCAGTGAGGGCAGGGGCAACTATGGCTACACCTTC. Its protein is CASSEGRGNYGYTF.

This clone was counted once. The chain joins TRBV12-5 to TRBJ2-3; TRBD2 matches at 13 bases. V shed 6 bases and J 6 bases; nucleotides not matched to a gene: 9. From germline, CDR1 is LGHNT and CDR2 FRNRAP. CDR3 length: 16 residues. CDR3 amino acids: CASGPGLAGVGDTQYF. For the CDR3, the DNA is TGTGCTAGTGGCCCCGGACTAGCGGGAGTAGGGGATACGCAGTATTTT. Filled out from reference TRBV12-5 and TRBJ2-3, the complete variable domain reads DARVTQTPRHKVTEMGQEVTMRCQPILGHNTVFWYRQTMMQGLELLAYFRNRAPLDDSGMPKDRFSAEMPDATLATLKIQPSEPRDSAVYFCASGPGLAGVGDTQYFGPGTRLTVL.

The chain has TRBV7-9 and TRBJ1-1; TRBD1 aligns across 7 bases. This CDR3 has 15 amino acids. Germline CDR1 SEHNR, CDR2 FQNEAQ (reference sequence). After removal of 5 bases from V and 0 bases from J, the junction contained 6 bases not matched to a gene. CDR3 sequence: CASSLRTGLNTEAFF. The CDR3 nucleotides read TGTGCCAGCAGCCTCCGGACAGGTCTGAACACTGAAGCTTTCTTT. Supplemented by reference TRBV7-9 and TRBJ1-1, the full variable domain reads DTGVSQNPRHKITKRGQNVTFRCDPISEHNRLYWYRQTLGQGPEFLTYFQNEAQLEKSRLLSDRFSAERPKGSFSTLEIQRTEQGDSAMYLCASSLRTGLNTEAFFGQGTRLTVV.

The chain joins TRBV2 to TRBJ1-2; 7 positions match TRBD1. The CDR3 length is 14 residues. Germline trimming cut 4 bases from V and 8 bases from J; bases unmatched to any gene: 10. Germline V gene sequence: CDR1 SNHLY, CDR2 FYNNEI. The CDR3 is CASSVVQGRLGYTF. As DNA, the CDR3 is TGTGCCAGCAGTGTCGTACAGGGGCGATTAGGCTACACCTTC.

The chain carries TRBV6-4 and TRBJ1-6, with D unclear. The CDR3 spans 14 residues. Germline CDR1 MRHNA, CDR2 SNTAGT. V lost 3 bases to trimming and J lost 4 bases, with 7 bases between them. The CDR3, as DNA: TGTGCCAGCAGTGAATCAACTTATAATTCACCCCTCCACTTT. It encodes CASSESTYNSPLHF.

This clone has only one observation. The V call is TRBV5-6, the J call TRBJ1-1; tentatively, D is TRBD1 (6 bases). V lost 0 bases to trimming and J lost 3 bases, with 15 bases between them. The germline V gene has CDR1 SGHDT and CDR2 YYEEEE. The CDR3 extends over 16 amino acids. The CDR3 reads CASSLEGGGRYTEAFF. In DNA, the CDR3 is TGTGCCAGCAGCTTGGAGGGAGGGGGGAGGTACACTGAAGCTTTCTTT.

The V gene is TRBV10-3, the J gene TRBJ2-7; D is undetermined. This CDR3 spans 13 amino acids. The ends were cut back, 6 bases at V and 2 bases at J, with 11 bases in the middle. The germline V gene encodes CDR1 ENHRY and CDR2 SYGVKD. In nucleotides, the CDR3 is TGTGCCATCAGACCGGGTACAACCTACGAGCAGTACTTC. As protein: CAIRPGTTYEQYF.

In this sample, this clone turned up once. The chain joins TRBV5-1 to TRBJ2-5; 7 nucleotides match TRBD1. Per the germline V gene, CDR1 is SGHRS and CDR2 is YFSETQ. V shed 0 bases and J 4 bases; nucleotides not matched to a gene: 9. The CDR3 spans 16 residues. The chain's CDR3 is CASSLGGQPWGETQYF. As DNA, the CDR3 is TGCGCCAGCAGCTTGGGGGGACAGCCTTGGGGAGAGACCCAGTACTTC.

The chain is built from TRBV15 and TRBJ1-5, with 7 bases fitting TRBD1. V trimming: 1 base; J trimming: 4 bases; junction bases outside the gene matches: 4. The V gene's germline CDR1 is LNHNV and CDR2 YYDKDF (reference sequence). CDR3 length equals 15 residues. CDR3 bases: TGTGCCACCAGCAGAGTGAGGACAGGTAATCAGCCCCAGCATTTT. It encodes CATSRVRTGNQPQHF.

The V and J genes are TRBV7-6 and TRBJ1-1; D is uncertain. Trimming removed 1 base at V and 0 bases at J, with 6 bases between. CDR1 and CDR2 (germline): SGHVS, FNYEAQ. The CDR3 runs 14 residues. CDR3 in amino acids: CASSLGGLNTEAFF. The CDR3 bases are TGTGCCAGCAGCTTAGGAGGATTGAACACTGAAGCTTTCTTT.

The chain employs TRBV18 and TRBJ2-3; D is perhaps TRBD2 (6 bases). V was cut by 1 base and J by 2 bases, with 16 bases left in between. CDR1 is KGHSH, CDR2 LQKENI, per germline. CDR3 size: 17 residues. The CDR3 nucleotides read TGTGCCAGCTCACCACGTTGGGATAGCGGCCCCACAGATACGCAGTATTTT. Protein: CASSPRWDSGPTDTQYF.

V usage is TRBV7-9 and J usage is TRBJ2-1, with 8 positions matching TRBD2. The length of the CDR3 is 15 residues. CDR1 is SEHNR, CDR2 FQNEAQ, per germline (reference sequence). V gave up 3 bases and J gave up 2 bases; unmatched junction bases: 3. The CDR3 region is CASSLEAGAYNEQFF. The CDR3 bases are TGTGCCAGCAGCTTGGAAGCGGGAGCCTACAATGAGCAGTTCTTC.

This chain uses TRBV7-2 with TRBJ1-2, with D perhaps TRBD1 (6 bases). Looked up from germline, CDR1 is SGHTA and CDR2 is FQGNSA. CDR3 length: 16 amino acids. The V end lost 2 bases, the J end lost 8 bases, and 21 bases lay between the germline ends. CDR3 protein: CASSLLSQGSLGGYTF. CDR3 DNA sequence: TGTGCCAGCAGCTTATTGTCCCAGGGGAGTCTCGGAGGCTACACCTTC.

The chain recombines TRBV27 with TRBJ1-2, with 7 bases matching TRBD1. This CDR3 has 13 amino acids. Germline CDR1 reads MNHEY; CDR2 reads SMNVEV (reference sequence). J lost 5 bases, V lost 2 bases, and 2 bases had no gene match. The CDR3 here is CASSLMTGYGYTF. As DNA, the CDR3 is TGTGCCAGCAGTTTAATGACAGGGTATGGCTACACCTTC.

The rearrangement uses TRBV4-1 and TRBJ2-6; D may be TRBD1 (5 bases). This CDR3 region has 17 residues. V lost 2 bases to trimming and J lost 4 bases, with 15 bases between them. Germline V gives CDR1 MGHRA, CDR2 YSYEKL. CDR3 bases: TGCGCCAGCAGCCAAAGTTTTACAGGTACCGGGGCCAACGTCCTGACTTTC. This encodes CASSQSFTGTGANVLTF.

The rearrangement joins TRBV7-8 to TRBJ2-5; tentatively, D is TRBD1 (6 bases). The CDR3 is made up of 16 amino acids. Trimming took off 4 bases at V and 5 bases at J, with 20 bases between the two ends. Germline-derived CDR1 and CDR2 are SGHVS and FQNEAQ. This CDR3 is CASSSAGQNRWETQYF. In nucleotides, the CDR3 is TGTGCCAGCAGCTCCGCCGGACAGAATCGGTGGGAGACCCAGTACTTC.

CDR3: CASSLVVGGQETQYF. The CDR3 DNA reads as TGTGCCAGCAGCTTGGTGGTGGGGGGGCAAGAGACCCAGTACTTC. This chain joins TRBV5-6 and TRBJ2-5, with 7 bases fitting TRBD2. V trimming: 0 bases; J trimming: 2 bases; junction bases outside the gene matches: 4. The germline V gene encodes CDR1 SGHDT and CDR2 YYEEEE. CDR3 size: 15 residues.

This clone was found many times. The V gene is TRBV6-4, the J gene TRBJ2-2, with D maybe TRBD1 (5 bases). Germline V gene data show CDR1 as MRHNA and CDR2 as SNTAGT. V dropped 2 bases and J dropped 1 base, with 8 bases sitting between them. The CDR3 is 15 amino acids. The CDR3 here is CASSDRQGNTGELFF. The CDR3 bases are TGTGCCAGCAGTGACCGGCAGGGGAACACCGGGGAGCTGTTTTTT.

V and J are TRBV10-1 and TRBJ1-5, with D perhaps TRBD1 (6 bases). V was pared by 3 bases and J by 15 bases, with 21 bases between. Looked up from germline, CDR1 is WNHNN and CDR2 is SYGVQD (reference sequence). The CDR3 spans 14 residues. The CDR3 protein is CASSETGTQSVGHF. CDR3 in DNA: TGCGCCAGCAGTGAAACAGGGACGCAATCAGTCGGGCATTTT.

The genes are TRBV4-3 and TRBJ1-5; D remains unclear. The CDR3 extends over 15 amino acids. Germline lookup yields CDR1 LGHNA and CDR2 YSLEER. Trimming pared 0 bases from V and 0 bases from J, leaving 6 bases between. DNA for the CDR3: TGCGCCAGCAGCCAAGAAAATAATAGCAATCAGCCCCAGCATTTT. Protein product: CASSQENNSNQPQHF.

The chain links TRBV7-6 to TRBJ2-7; D not resolved. The germline V and J ends were trimmed by 5 bases and 3 bases, with 14 bases remaining between them. From germline, CDR1 is SGHVS and CDR2 FNYEAQ. The CDR3 extends over 14 amino acids. CDR3 sequence reads: CASSKTQLGYEQYF. The DNA for the CDR3 is TGTGCCAGCAGCAAGACACAGTTGGGCTACGAGCAGTACTTC.

The V gene is TRBV10-3, the J gene TRBJ2-7; TRBD1 aligns across 9 bases. The CDR3 consists of 15 residues. The germline V gene has CDR1 ENHRY and CDR2 SYGVKD. Trimming at V came to 3 bases and at J to 5 bases, leaving 8 bases not matched to a gene. The CDR3 coding sequence is TGTGCCATCAGTGACCGGGACAGGGACTGGAACGAGCAGTACTTC. Translating it yields CAISDRDRDWNEQYF.

The chain uses TRBV5-1 and TRBJ2-7; possibly TRBD2 for D (6 bases). Trimming shortened V by 4 bases and J by 4 bases, and 18 bases separated the two germline ends. Germline CDR1 SGHRS, CDR2 YFSETQ. This CDR3 is 15 amino acids long. CDR3 in amino acids: CASSILPGLEYEQYF. CDR3 nucleotides: TGCGCCAGCAGCATTCTTCCGGGACTGGAATACGAGCAGTACTTC.

This clone showed up just once. The rearrangement uses TRBV9 and TRBJ2-7; possibly TRBD2 for D (7 bases). The CDR3 runs to 15 residues. Germline CDR1 and CDR2: SGDLS and YYNGEE. V was shortened by 0 bases and J by 2 bases, with 12 bases between the two germline ends. The CDR3 here is CASSVEGGGAYEQYF. CDR3 DNA sequence: TGTGCCAGCAGCGTAGAGGGAGGGGGAGCCTACGAGCAGTACTTC.

V is TRBV30 and J is TRBJ1-2; TRBD1 agrees at 11 bases. With V trimmed by 3 bases and J by 8 bases, 5 bases remained unmatched. The CDR3 has 13 residues. CDR1 GTSNPN and CDR2 SVGIG come from the germline V gene (reference sequence). CDR3 sequence (DNA): TGTGCCTGGAGAGGACAGGGGGCAGGGGGCTACACCTTC. Amino acid sequence: CAWRGQGAGGYTF. Based on the CDR3 plus reference TRBV30 and TRBJ1-2, the full variable domain is SQTIHQWPATLVQPVGSPLSLECTVEGTSNPNLYWYRQAAGRGLQLLFYSVGIGQISSEVPQNLSASRPQDRQFILSSKKLLLSDSGFYLCAWRGQGAGGYTFGSGTRLTVV.

This chain joins TRBV7-9 and TRBJ2-1, with 9 positions matching TRBD1. This CDR3 is 14 amino acids long. Germline-derived CDR1 and CDR2 are SEHNR and FQNEAQ (reference sequence). Germline trimming cut 6 bases from V and 9 bases from J; bases unmatched to any gene: 9. The CDR3 here is CASRRGQGVGEQFF. The CDR3 DNA sequence: TGTGCCAGCAGAAGGGGACAGGGAGTCGGTGAGCAGTTCTTC. Together with reference TRBV7-9 and TRBJ2-1, the CDR3 gives the full variable domain: DTGVSQNPRHKITKRGQNVTFRCDPISEHNRLYWYRQTLGQGPEFLTYFQNEAQLEKSRLLSDRFSAERPKGSFSTLEIQRTEQGDSAMYLCASRRGQGVGEQFFGPGTRLTVL.

The rearrangement joins TRBV18 to TRBJ1-2; possible D gene TRBD1, 6 bases. The CDR3 loop spans 14 amino acids. Looked up from germline, CDR1 is KGHSH and CDR2 is LQKENI. V lost 2 bases, J lost 4 bases, and 11 bases lay in between. CDR3 region: CASSPTGHGYGYTF. In nucleotides, the CDR3 is TGTGCCAGCTCACCAACGGGACACGGCTATGGCTACACCTTC.